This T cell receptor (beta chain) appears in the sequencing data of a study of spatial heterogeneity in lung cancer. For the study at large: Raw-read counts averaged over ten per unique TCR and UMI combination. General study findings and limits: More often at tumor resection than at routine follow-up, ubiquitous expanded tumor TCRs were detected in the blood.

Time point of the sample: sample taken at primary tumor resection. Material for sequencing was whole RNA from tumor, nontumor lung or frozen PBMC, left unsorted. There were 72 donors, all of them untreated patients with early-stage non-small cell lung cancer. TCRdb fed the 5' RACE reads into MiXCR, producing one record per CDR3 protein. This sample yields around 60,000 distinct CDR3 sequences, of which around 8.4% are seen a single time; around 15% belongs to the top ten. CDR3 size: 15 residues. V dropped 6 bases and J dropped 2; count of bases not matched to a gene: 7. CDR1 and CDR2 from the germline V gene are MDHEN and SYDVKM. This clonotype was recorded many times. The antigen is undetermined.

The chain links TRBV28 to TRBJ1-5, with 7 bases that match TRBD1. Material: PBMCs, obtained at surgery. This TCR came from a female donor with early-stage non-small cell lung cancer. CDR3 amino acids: CASRFQGEGNQPQHF. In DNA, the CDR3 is TGTGCCAGCAGATTTCAGGGGGAGGGCAATCAGCCCCAGCATTTT.